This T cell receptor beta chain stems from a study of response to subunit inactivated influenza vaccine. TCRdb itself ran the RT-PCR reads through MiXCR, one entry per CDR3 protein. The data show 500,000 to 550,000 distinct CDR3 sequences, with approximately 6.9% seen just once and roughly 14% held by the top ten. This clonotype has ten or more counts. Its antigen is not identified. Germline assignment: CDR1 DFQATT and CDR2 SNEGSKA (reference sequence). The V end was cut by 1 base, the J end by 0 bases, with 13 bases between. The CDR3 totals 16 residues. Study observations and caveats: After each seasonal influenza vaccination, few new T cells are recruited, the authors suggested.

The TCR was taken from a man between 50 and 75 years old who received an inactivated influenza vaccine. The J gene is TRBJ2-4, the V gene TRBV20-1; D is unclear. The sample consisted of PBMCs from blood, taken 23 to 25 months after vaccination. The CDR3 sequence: CSARGRLAIAKNIQYF. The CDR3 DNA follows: TGCAGTGCTAGAGGACGTCTCGCTATAGCCAAAAACATTCAGTACTTC.